The source of this T cell receptor (beta chain) is a study of blood T cell repertoires in COVID-19. Authors' processing steps: Estimation of nucleated cell counts was performed using reference gene primer amplification. Generated by immunoSEQ multiplex PCR, the TCRdb table keeps only in-frame clones and is missing some. That table furnishes V, J and clone size, whereas the DNA furnished D and trimming. The sample comprises more than 150,000 clones, over 80% of which are singletons, and over 10% rests with the top ten. The CDR3 runs 13 residues. From germline, CDR1 is GTSNPN and CDR2 SVGIG (reference sequence). The J segment lost 2 bases and the V segment lost 7 bases, leaving 6 bases of the junction unmatched. The cohort comprised adults aged about 18 to 90 years residing in approximately 22 US areas.

The TCR was taken from a woman aged 55-70 years who had recovered from COVID-19. Sequenced input: PBMCs or T cells enriched from blood (not recorded which). The chain links TRBV30 to TRBJ1-2; 8 positions agree with TRBD1. The CDR3 nucleotides are TGTGCCTATGAGGACAGGGTGAACTATGGCTACACCTTC. Its protein product is CAYEDRVNYGYTF.